The T cell receptor (beta chain) under discussion was sequenced for a study of human T cells and chemical hapten exposure. Documented time point: patch test 1, 2 weeks after DPC sensitization. As for treatment: therapeutic diphenylcyclopropenone sensitization with weekly scalp DPC. TCRdb recomputed calls from the RACE reads with MiXCR, one row per CDR3 protein. This table holds just under 350,000 distinct CDR3 sequences, under 9% found once. The CDR3 has 15 residues. CDR1 and CDR2 from the germline V gene are MDHEN and SYDVKM. V trimming: 5 bases; J trimming: 7 bases; junction bases outside the gene matches: 14.

This sample comprised whole blood, obtained in connection with sensitization to the hapten diphenylcyclopropenone (DPC). The chain joins TRBV28 to TRBJ2-7, with 7 bases matching TRBD1. This sequence originates from a woman between 18 and 29 years old with alopecia areata. Some clones in this sample may be carry-over from other donors' samples. The CDR3 spells CASSDRAQPTREQYF. The DNA of the CDR3 is TGTGCCAGCAGTGACAGGGCCCAGCCTACTAGAGAGCAGTACTTC.